The T cell receptor beta chain under discussion was sequenced for a study of spatial heterogeneity in lung cancer. Background on the study: Donors were 55 to 75 untreated early-stage non-small cell lung cancer patients. Follow-up PBMC samples were sequenced when available, at a median of approximately two years after resection. General study results and limits: Whereas they appeared in blood less at follow-up, ubiquitous expanded tumor TCRs appeared there more at resection.

Every TCR cDNA molecule bore a unique molecular identifier. TCRdb analysed the 5' RACE reads with MiXCR anew, one entry per CDR3 protein. In the table there are roughly 120,000 distinct CDR3 sequences, 12% of which are singletons. This clonotype was detected only a few times. Its antigen remains unidentified. Sample time point: blood at routine non-recurrence follow-up after resection. Unsorted samples of tumor, nontumor lung or frozen PBMC had their whole RNA sequenced. The germline V gene has CDR1 SGDLS and CDR2 YYNGEE. The CDR3 covers 15 residues. The germline V and J ends were trimmed by 1 base and 0 bases, with 8 bases remaining between them.

The sequencing here drew on PBMCs, taken at follow-up. The clonotype originates from a male donor with early-stage non-small cell lung cancer. The chain combines TRBV9 with TRBJ2-1; TRBD2 might be the D (5 bases). The DNA for the CDR3 is TGTGCCAGCAGCGTAACGGGAAGCTCCTACAATGAGCAGTTCTTC. Encoded protein: CASSVTGSSYNEQFF. Full variable domain (rest looked up from reference TRBV9 and TRBJ2-1): DSGVTQTPKHLITATGQRVTLRCSPRSGDLSVYWYQQSLDQGLQFLIQYYNGEERAKGNILERFSAQQFPDLHSELNLSSLELGDSALYFCASSVTGSSYNEQFFGPGTRLTVL.